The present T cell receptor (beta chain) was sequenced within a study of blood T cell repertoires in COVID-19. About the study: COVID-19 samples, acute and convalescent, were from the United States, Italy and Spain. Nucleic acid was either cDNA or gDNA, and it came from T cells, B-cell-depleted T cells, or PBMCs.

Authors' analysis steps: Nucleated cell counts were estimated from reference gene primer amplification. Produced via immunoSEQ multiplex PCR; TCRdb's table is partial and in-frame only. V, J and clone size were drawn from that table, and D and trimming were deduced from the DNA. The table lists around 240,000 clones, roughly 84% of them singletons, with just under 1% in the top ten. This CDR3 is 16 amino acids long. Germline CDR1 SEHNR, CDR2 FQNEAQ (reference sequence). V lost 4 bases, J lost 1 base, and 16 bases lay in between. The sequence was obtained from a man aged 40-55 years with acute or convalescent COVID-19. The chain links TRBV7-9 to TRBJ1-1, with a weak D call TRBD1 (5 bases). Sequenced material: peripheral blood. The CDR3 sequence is CASSSPPGAGNTEAFF. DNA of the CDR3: TGTGCCAGCAGCTCCCCCCCTGGGGCTGGGAACACTGAAGCTTTCTTT.